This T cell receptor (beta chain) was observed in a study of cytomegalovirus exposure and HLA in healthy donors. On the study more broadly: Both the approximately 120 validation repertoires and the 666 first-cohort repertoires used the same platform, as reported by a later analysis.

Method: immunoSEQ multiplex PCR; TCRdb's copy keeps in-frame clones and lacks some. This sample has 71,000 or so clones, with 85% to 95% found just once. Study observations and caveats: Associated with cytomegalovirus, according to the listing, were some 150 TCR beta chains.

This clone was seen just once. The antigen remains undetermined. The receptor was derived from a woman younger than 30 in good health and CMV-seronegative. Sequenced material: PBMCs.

Here the CDR3 reads CASSESSEAFF. CDR3 sequence (DNA): TGTGCCAGCAGTGAATCCTCTGAAGCTTTCTTT. The chain carries TRBV25-1 and TRBJ1-1, with D unresolved. The CDR3 covers 11 residues. The V and J ends lost 1 base and 6 bases respectively, with 3 bases between them. Germline loops: CDR1 MGHDK, CDR2 SYGVNS.